Presented here are 17 T cell receptor beta chains from one specimen sequenced in a study of blood T cell repertoires in COVID-19 (dated by TCRdb to 2018 to 2020). The protocol used for the library was the immunoSEQ multiplex PCR assay. This immuneACCESS table, as held by TCRdb, lists in-frame sequences with V and J called but not all clones. Of the missing ones, under half trace to an unresolved V gene in checked studies; the others have no known cause. This sample lists 160,000 or so clones; 70% to 90% were detected once. The ten biggest clones cover approximately 3% of the sample. Sequencing was performed on peripheral blood. The receptors were gathered from a man aged 55 to 70 with acute or convalescent COVID-19.

The gene calls are TRBV6-5 and TRBJ1-1, with D possibly being TRBD1 (5 bases). V was pared by 6 bases and J by 1 base, with 12 bases between. This CDR3 has 14 residues. Per germline, CDR1 MNHEY and CDR2 SVGAGI. The CDR3 is CASRSGGGNTEAFF. As DNA, the CDR3 is TGTGCCAGCAGATCCGGCGGGGGGAACACTGAAGCTTTCTTT.

The chain couples TRBV13 to TRBJ1-3, with no clear D. The V end was cut by 0 bases, the J end by 4 bases, with 19 bases between. Per germline, CDR1 PRHDT and CDR2 FYEKMQ (reference sequence). The CDR3 sequence is 18 residues long. The CDR3 protein is CASSLGLSRGERGNTIYF. The CDR3 region has the DNA TGTGCCAGCAGCTTAGGCCTAAGTCGGGGAGAGAGGGGAAACACCATATATTTT.

The J gene is TRBJ1-2, the V gene TRBV15, with D hard to call. This CDR3 spans 14 amino acids. The V end lost 7 bases, the J end lost 8 bases, and 20 bases lay between the germline ends. CDR1 is LNHNV and CDR2 is YYDKDF in the germline V gene (reference sequence). The CDR3 DNA sequence: TGTGCCACCAACCCTACCCGAGAGCGGGGAGGCTACACCTTC. Residues: CATNPTRERGGYTF.

The V call is TRBV4-2, the J call TRBJ1-4; 7 bases match TRBD1. Germline V gene sequence: CDR1 LGHNA, CDR2 YNFKEQ. The CDR3 loop spans 14 amino acids. J was trimmed by 7 bases and V by 1 base; bases with no gene match: 3. Here the CDR3 reads CASSQGQGGEKLFF. CDR3 DNA: TGTGCCAGCAGCCAAGGCCAGGGGGGTGAAAAACTGTTTTTT.

The V and J genes are TRBV6-5 and TRBJ1-1; D is unresolved. Germline CDR1 reads MNHEY; CDR2 reads SVGAGI. The CDR3 contains 13 residues. The V end was cut by 10 bases, the J end by 2 bases, with 14 bases between. The CDR3 DNA sequence: TGTGCCATTGGCACGGACTTAAACACTGAAGCTTTCTTT. This gives the protein CAIGTDLNTEAFF.

The chain employs TRBV7-8 and TRBJ2-7, with D possibly being TRBD1 (5 bases). The CDR3 is made up of 15 amino acids. Germline V gene sequence: CDR1 SGHVS, CDR2 FQNEAQ. The V gene lost 1 base and the J gene lost 2 bases, with 12 bases spanning the gap. As DNA, the CDR3 is TGTGCCAGCAGCTTAGTTAGCCAGGGTACCTACGAGCAGTACTTC. This sequence encodes CASSLVSQGTYEQYF.

This clone was found once. V usage is TRBV5-1 and J usage is TRBJ1-6; 9 bases align to TRBD1. Germline assignment: CDR1 SGHRS and CDR2 YFSETQ. The CDR3 has 15 amino acids. V lost 5 bases to trimming and J lost 7 bases; unmatched junction nucleotides: 7. The CDR3 region has the DNA TGCGCCAGCAGTCAAGACAGGGGGTGGAATTCACCCCTCCACTTT. Encoded protein: CASSQDRGWNSPLHF.

This chain links TRBV11-1 with TRBJ2-4; 9 nucleotides line up with TRBD1. J lost 8 bases, V lost 2 bases, and 10 bases had no gene match. The CDR3 sequence is 16 residues long. Germline loops: CDR1 SGHAT, CDR2 FQDESV (reference sequence). The CDR3 DNA sequence: TGTGCCAGCAGCTTACTAGGGGACAGGGTCAGTGACATTCAGTACTTC. Protein: CASSLLGDRVSDIQYF.

This clone was recorded only once. The genes are TRBV30 and TRBJ1-6; TRBD1 is a possible D gene (5 bases). CDR3 length: 13 amino acids. Between the trimmed V and J ends, which lost 3 bases and 11 bases, there was a span of 14 bases. Germline loops: CDR1 GTSNPN, CDR2 SVGIG (reference sequence). The CDR3 nucleotides are TGTGCCTGGAGCCATGGGGGGTCAACACCCCTCCACTTT. Amino acids: CAWSHGGSTPLHF.

The chain uses TRBV6-5 and TRBJ2-3, with 8 bases identical to TRBD2. CDR3 size: 16 residues. Germline lookup yields CDR1 MNHEY and CDR2 SVGAGI. V dropped 2 bases and J dropped 2; count of bases not matched to a gene: 6. The DNA for the CDR3 is TGTGCCAGCAGTTACGGGGCGGGGGGTCTCACAGATACGCAGTATTTT. Protein: CASSYGAGGLTDTQYF.

The rearrangement joins TRBV7-2 to TRBJ2-7, with 13 nucleotides matching TRBD2. Germline values: CDR1 SGHTA, CDR2 FQGNSA. The CDR3 extends over 17 amino acids. Trimming removed 0 bases from V and 5 bases from J; junction bases left unmatched: 7. This CDR3 reads CASSLASGTSGANEQYF. Here the CDR3 DNA reads TGTGCCAGCAGCTTAGCCTCCGGGACTAGCGGGGCCAACGAGCAGTACTTC.

J is TRBJ2-3 and V is TRBV5-1; 9 nucleotides agree with TRBD2. V shed 0 bases and J 3 bases; nucleotides not matched to a gene: 5. CDR1 and CDR2 (germline): SGHRS, YFSETQ. The CDR3 is 16 residues long. CDR3 DNA: TGCGCCAGCAGCTTGGCCGGCGGGGGGGCAACAGATACGCAGTATTTT. Protein sequence: CASSLAGGGATDTQYF.

The V call is TRBV6-5, the J call TRBJ2-7; 11 bases map to TRBD2. V dropped 5 bases and J dropped 3; count of bases not matched to a gene: 6. Germline V gene sequence: CDR1 MNHEY, CDR2 SVGAGI. The CDR3 totals 15 residues. The CDR3 loop reads CASSRTSGGIYEQYF. The CDR3 region has the DNA TGTGCCAGCAGTAGAACTAGCGGGGGCATCTACGAGCAGTACTTC.

The table lists this clone with a few counts. The J gene is TRBJ2-1, the V gene TRBV5-4, with D perhaps TRBD1 (6 bases). Trimming shortened V by 4 bases and J by 4 bases, and 12 bases separated the two germline ends. CDR3 length: 14 residues. Per germline, CDR1 SGHNT and CDR2 YYREEE (reference sequence). CDR3 loop: CASSPGEWYNEQFF. In nucleotides, the CDR3 is TGTGCCAGCAGCCCAGGGGAGTGGTACAATGAGCAGTTCTTC.

In regard to this clone: The DNA is left out, because the CDR3 cannot be placed on it with certainty; the CDR3 is given as TCRdb lists it. The rearrangement joins TRBV28 to TRBJ1-5; no check of the table's D call, TRBD1, against the DNA was made. The CDR3 spans 18 amino acids, including both terminal residues. Looked up from germline, CDR1 is MDHEN and CDR2 is SYDVKM. The CDR3 sequence: CASSFFGQGVGSNQPQHF.

The rearrangement links TRBV3-1 (or the pseudogene TRBV3-2) to TRBJ2-7, with D tentatively TRBD2 (7 bases). Germline CDR1 is LGHDT and CDR2 is YNNKEL (reference sequence). The CDR3 is 15 amino acids. V was shortened by 0 bases and J by 12 bases, with 21 bases between the two germline ends. CDR3 nucleotides: TGTGCCAGCAGCCAAGAGGGGGGGTTACAGGGCGAGTTGTACTTC. Translated: CASSQEGGLQGELYF.

V and J are TRBV7-9 and TRBJ1-3; D not resolved. The CDR3 contains 14 residues. With 4 bases removed from V and 0 bases from J, the gap between germline ends came to 7 bases. The germline V gene encodes CDR1 SEHNR and CDR2 FQNEAQ (reference sequence). The CDR3 nucleotides read TGTGCCAGCAGCTACAGCAGCTCTGGAAACACCATATATTTT. Encoded protein: CASSYSSSGNTIYF.